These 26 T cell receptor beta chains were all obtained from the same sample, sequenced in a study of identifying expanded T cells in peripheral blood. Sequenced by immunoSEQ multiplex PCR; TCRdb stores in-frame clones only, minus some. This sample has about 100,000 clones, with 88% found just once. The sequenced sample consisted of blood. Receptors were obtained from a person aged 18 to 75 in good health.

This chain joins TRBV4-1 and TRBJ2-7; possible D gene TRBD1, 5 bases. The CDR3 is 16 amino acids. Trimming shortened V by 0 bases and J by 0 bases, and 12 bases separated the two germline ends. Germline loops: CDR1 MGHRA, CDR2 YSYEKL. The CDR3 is CASSQDKAGPSYEQYF. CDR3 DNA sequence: TGCGCCAGCAGCCAAGATAAAGCAGGGCCCTCCTACGAGCAGTACTTC.

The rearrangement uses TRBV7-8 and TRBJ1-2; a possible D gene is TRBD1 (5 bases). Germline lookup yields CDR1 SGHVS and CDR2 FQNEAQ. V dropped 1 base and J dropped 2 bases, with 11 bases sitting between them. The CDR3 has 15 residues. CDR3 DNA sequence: TGTGCCAGCAGCTTAGGGACGGGGCACAACTATGGCTACACCTTC. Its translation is CASSLGTGHNYGYTF. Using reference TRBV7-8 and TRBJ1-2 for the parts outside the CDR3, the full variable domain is GAGVSQSPRYKVAKRGQDVALRCDPISGHVSLFWYQQALGQGPEFLTYFQNEAQLDKSGLPSDRFFAERPEGSVSTLKIQRTQQEDSAVYLCASSLGTGHNYGYTFGSGTRLTVV.

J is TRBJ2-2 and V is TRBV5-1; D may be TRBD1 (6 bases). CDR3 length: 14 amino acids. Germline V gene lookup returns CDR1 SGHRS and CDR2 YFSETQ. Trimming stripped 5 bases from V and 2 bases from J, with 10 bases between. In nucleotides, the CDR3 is TGCGCCAGCAGAAGACAGGATAACACCGGGGAGCTGTTTTTT. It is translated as CASRRQDNTGELFF.

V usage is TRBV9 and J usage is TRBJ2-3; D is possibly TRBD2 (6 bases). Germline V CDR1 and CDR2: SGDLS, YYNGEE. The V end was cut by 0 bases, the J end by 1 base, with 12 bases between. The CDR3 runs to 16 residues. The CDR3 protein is CASSVDGGGGTDTQYF. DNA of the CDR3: TGTGCCAGCAGCGTAGACGGGGGAGGCGGCACAGATACGCAGTATTTT.

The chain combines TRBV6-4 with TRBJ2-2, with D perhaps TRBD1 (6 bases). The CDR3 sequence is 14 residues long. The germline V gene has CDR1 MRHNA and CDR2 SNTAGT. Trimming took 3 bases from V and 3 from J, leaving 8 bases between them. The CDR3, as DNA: TGTGCCAGCAGTGAAGAGGGGGACACCGGGGAGCTGTTTTTT. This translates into CASSEEGDTGELFF.

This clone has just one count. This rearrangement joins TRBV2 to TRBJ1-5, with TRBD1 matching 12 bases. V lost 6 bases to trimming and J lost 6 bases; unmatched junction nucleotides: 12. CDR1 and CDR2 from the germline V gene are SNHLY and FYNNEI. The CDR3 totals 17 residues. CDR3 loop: CASREQGTGGWSQPQHF. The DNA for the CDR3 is TGTGCCAGCAGGGAGCAAGGGACAGGGGGCTGGAGTCAGCCCCAGCATTTT.

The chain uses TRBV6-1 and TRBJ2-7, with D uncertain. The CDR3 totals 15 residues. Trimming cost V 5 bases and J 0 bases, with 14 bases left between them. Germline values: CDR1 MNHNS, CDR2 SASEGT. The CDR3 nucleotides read TGTGCCAGCAGTAATGAACTCGGATCCTCCTACGAGCAGTACTTC. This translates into CASSNELGSSYEQYF.

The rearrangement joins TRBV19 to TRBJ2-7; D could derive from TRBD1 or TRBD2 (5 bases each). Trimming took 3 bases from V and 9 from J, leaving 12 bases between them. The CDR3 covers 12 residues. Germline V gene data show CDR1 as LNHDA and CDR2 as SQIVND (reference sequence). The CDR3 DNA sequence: TGTGCCAGTAGTATGCCCCCAGGGAGGCAGTACTTC. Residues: CASSMPPGRQYF.

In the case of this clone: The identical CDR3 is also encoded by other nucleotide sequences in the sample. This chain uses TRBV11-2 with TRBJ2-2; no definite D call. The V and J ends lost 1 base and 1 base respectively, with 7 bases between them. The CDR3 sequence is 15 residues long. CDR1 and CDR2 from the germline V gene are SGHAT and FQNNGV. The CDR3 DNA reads TGTGCCAGCAGCTTAGTTCTAGTGAACACCGGGGAGCTGTTTTTT. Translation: CASSLVLVNTGELFF. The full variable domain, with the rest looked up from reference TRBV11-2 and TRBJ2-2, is EAGVAQSPRYKIIEKRQSVAFWCNPISGHATLYWYQQILGQGPKLLIQFQNNGVVDDSQLPKDRFSAERLKGVDSTLKIQPAKLEDSAVYLCASSLVLVNTGELFFGEGSRLTVL.

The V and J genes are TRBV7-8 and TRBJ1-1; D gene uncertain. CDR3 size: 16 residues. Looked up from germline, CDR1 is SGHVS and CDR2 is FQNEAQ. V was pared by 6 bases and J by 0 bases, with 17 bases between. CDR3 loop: CASSTASGGMNTEAFF. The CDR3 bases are TGTGCCAGCAGTACCGCTTCAGGCGGCATGAACACTGAAGCTTTCTTT.

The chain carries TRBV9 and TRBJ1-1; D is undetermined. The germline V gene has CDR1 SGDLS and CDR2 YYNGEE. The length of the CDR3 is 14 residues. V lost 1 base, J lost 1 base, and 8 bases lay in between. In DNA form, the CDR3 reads TGTGCCAGCAGCGTATCGAGGGAGAACACTGAAGCTTTCTTT. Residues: CASSVSRENTEAFF.

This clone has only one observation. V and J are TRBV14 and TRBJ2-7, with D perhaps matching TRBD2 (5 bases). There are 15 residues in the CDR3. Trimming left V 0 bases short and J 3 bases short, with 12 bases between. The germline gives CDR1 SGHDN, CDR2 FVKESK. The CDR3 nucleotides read TGTGCCAGCAGCCAAGATGAGGGCAGGTTCTACGAGCAGTACTTC. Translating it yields CASSQDEGRFYEQYF.

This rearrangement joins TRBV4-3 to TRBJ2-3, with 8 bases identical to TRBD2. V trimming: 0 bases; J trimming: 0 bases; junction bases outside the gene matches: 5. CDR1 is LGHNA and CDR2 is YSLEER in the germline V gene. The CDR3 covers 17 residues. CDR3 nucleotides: TGCGCCAGCAGCCAAGATCGGCCTAGCGGGAGCACAGATACGCAGTATTTT. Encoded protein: CASSQDRPSGSTDTQYF.

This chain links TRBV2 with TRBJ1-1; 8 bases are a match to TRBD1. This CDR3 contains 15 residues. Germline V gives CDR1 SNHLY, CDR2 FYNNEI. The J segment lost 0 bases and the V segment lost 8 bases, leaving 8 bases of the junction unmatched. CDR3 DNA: TGTGCCAGCTTGGGGGACAGGCGGATGAACACTGAAGCTTTCTTT. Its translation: CASLGDRRMNTEAFF.

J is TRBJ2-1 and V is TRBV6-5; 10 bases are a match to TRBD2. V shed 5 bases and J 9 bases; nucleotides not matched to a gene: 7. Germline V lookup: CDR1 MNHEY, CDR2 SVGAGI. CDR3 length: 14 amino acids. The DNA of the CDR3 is TGTGCCAGCAGTGGGAGCGGGGGGGCCATTGAGCAGTTCTTC. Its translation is CASSGSGGAIEQFF.

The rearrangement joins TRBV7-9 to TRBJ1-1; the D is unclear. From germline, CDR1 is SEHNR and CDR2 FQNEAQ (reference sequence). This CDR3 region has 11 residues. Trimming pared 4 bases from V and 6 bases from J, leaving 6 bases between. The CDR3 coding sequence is TGTGCCAGCAGCTCCCAGGCTGAAGCTTTCTTT. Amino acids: CASSSQAEAFF.

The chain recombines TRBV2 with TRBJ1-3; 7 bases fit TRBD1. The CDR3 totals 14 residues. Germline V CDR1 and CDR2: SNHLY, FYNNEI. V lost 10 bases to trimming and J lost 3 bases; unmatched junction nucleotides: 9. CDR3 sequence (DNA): TGTGCCACCCACCCACAGGGGCATGGAAACACCATATATTTT. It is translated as CATHPQGHGNTIYF.

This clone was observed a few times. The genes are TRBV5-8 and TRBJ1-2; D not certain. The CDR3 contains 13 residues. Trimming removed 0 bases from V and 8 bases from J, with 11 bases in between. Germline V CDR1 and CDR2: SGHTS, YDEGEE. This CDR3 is CASSLDGWQGYTF. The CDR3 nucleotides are TGTGCCAGCAGCTTGGACGGCTGGCAGGGCTACACCTTC.

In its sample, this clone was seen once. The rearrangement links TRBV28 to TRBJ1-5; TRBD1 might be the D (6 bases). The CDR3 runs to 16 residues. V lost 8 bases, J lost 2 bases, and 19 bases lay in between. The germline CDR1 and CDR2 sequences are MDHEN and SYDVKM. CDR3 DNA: TGTGCCAGCCTTTACAAGGGGGGAGAGGGCAATCAGCCCCAGCATTTT. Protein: CASLYKGGEGNQPQHF.

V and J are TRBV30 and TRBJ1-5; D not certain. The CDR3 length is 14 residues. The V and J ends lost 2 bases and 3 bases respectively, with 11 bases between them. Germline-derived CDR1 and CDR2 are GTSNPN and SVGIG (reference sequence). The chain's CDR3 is CAWSNGVFNQPQHF. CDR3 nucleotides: TGTGCCTGGAGTAACGGGGTCTTCAATCAGCCCCAGCATTTT.

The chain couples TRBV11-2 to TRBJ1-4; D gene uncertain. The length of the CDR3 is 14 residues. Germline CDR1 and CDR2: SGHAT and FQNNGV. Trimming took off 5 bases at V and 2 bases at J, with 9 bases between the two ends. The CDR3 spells CASSPPFTNEKLFF. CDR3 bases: TGTGCCAGCAGCCCCCCCTTCACTAATGAAAAACTGTTTTTT.

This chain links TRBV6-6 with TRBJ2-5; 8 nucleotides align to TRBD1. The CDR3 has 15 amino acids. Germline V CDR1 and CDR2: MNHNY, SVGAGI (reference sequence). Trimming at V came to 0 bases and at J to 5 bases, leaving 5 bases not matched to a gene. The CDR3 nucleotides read TGTGCCAGCAGTTACTCGACAGGGGTGGTCGAGACCCAGTACTTC. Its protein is CASSYSTGVVETQYF.

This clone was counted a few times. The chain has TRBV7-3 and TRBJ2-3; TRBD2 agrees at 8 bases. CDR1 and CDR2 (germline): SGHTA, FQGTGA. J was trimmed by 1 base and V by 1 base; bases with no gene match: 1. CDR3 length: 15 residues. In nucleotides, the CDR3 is TGTGCCAGCAGCTTAAGCGGGAGGCGCACAGATACGCAGTATTTT. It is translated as CASSLSGRRTDTQYF.

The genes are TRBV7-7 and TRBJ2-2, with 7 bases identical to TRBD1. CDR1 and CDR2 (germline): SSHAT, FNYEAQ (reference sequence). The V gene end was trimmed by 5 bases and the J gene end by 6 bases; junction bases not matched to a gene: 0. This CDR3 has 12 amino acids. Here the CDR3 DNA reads TGTGCCAGCAGCCAGGGGGCCGGGGAGCTGTTTTTT. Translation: CASSQGAGELFF.

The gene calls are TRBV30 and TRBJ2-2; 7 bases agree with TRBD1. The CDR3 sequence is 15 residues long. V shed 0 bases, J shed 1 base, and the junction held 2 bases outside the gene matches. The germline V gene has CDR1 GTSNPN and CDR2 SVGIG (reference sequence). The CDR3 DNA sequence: TGTGCCTGGAGTGTTCGACAGGGGAACACCGGGGAGCTGTTTTTT. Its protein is CAWSVRQGNTGELFF.

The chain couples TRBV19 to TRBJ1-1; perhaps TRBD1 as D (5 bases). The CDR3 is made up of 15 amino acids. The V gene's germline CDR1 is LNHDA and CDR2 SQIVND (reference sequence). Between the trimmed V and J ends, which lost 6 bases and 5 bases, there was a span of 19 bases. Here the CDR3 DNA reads TGTGCCAGTAGCCGACAGATCGACGGGGGTACTGAAGCTTTCTTT. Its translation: CASSRQIDGGTEAFF.